A single sample gave rise to the 16 T cell receptor beta chains below, sequenced in a study of shared clonotypes between healthy human individuals. Naive CD8 cells, CD45RO-negative and positively selected for CCR7, excluded terminally differentiated effector memory CD45RA+ cells. Libraries were prepared by immunoSEQ multiplex PCR; TCRdb keeps only in-frame clonotypes and omits some of them. This table holds about 680,000 clones, about 90% found once. Sequenced material: naive CD8+ T cells sorted from blood. These receptor sequences come from a man aged 25-45 years in good health.

The genes are TRBV27 and TRBJ2-3, with D possibly called TRBD1 or TRBD2 (5 bases each). V dropped 4 bases and J dropped 2 bases, with 19 bases sitting between them. CDR3 size: 17 residues. The germline V gene encodes CDR1 MNHEY and CDR2 SMNVEV (reference sequence). The CDR3 protein is CASSSLQGGGITDTQYF. In nucleotides, the CDR3 is TGTGCCAGCAGTTCCCTTCAGGGTGGGGGTATCACAGATACGCAGTATTTT.

Only one count was recorded for this clone. This sequence joins TRBV27 and TRBJ2-7; D possibly corresponds to TRBD2 (6 bases). The CDR3 covers 16 residues. Per the germline V gene, CDR1 is MNHEY and CDR2 is SMNVEV (reference sequence). V lost 3 bases to trimming and J lost 2 bases, with 17 bases between them. CDR3 DNA sequence: TGTGCCAGCAGTTTCGGGGGTGACTCGCTACCCTACGAGCAGTACTTC. This codes for CASSFGGDSLPYEQYF.

This clone was detected a few times. The chain has TRBV4-3 and TRBJ2-1; D ambiguous. The length of the CDR3 is 18 residues. With 3 bases removed from V and 0 bases from J, the gap between germline ends came to 18 bases. Germline assignment: CDR1 LGHNA and CDR2 YSLEER. The CDR3 DNA sequence: TGCGCCAGCAGCCACTTGAGCAGAGCCCTAAACTCCTACAATGAGCAGTTCTTC. It yields the protein CASSHLSRALNSYNEQFF.

This chain links TRBV19 with TRBJ2-1, with D unresolved. Trimming cost V 1 base and J 4 bases, with 11 bases left between them. In germline, CDR1 is LNHDA, CDR2 SQIVND (reference sequence). CDR3 length: 15 residues. The CDR3 loop is CASSIVGIMYNEQFF. As DNA, the CDR3 is TGTGCCAGTAGTATAGTAGGGATAATGTACAATGAGCAGTTCTTC.

The chain recombines TRBV28 with TRBJ2-3; 7 nucleotides agree with TRBD2. Germline V CDR1 and CDR2: MDHEN, SYDVKM. The V segment lost 3 bases and the J segment 1 base; nucleotides outside the gene matches: 10. This CDR3 has 17 residues. The CDR3 DNA reads as TGTGCCAGCAGTTTTCCAAAGGGCGGGAGCGGCACAGATACGCAGTATTTT. Protein: CASSFPKGGSGTDTQYF.

In DNA, the CDR3 is TGCGCCAGCAGCCCACGAGGCAGCAGCACAGATACGCAGTATTTT. Translating gives CASSPRGSSTDTQYF. The chain links TRBV4-1 to TRBJ2-3; D is unresolved. This CDR3 comprises 15 residues. Germline CDR1 reads MGHRA; CDR2 reads YSYEKL. Trimming shortened V by 4 bases and J by 0 bases, and 11 bases separated the two germline ends.

V and J are TRBV7-3 and TRBJ2-5, with TRBD2 matching 13 bases. This CDR3 spans 15 amino acids. Germline V gene sequence: CDR1 SGHTA, CDR2 FQGTGA. Unmatched junction bases numbered 4, after V lost 4 bases and J lost 5 bases. This CDR3 reads CASSSGLAGVETQYF. CDR3 DNA sequence: TGTGCCAGCAGCTCCGGACTAGCGGGAGTGGAGACCCAGTACTTC.

This clone appeared many times. J is TRBJ2-7 and V is TRBV5-6; 9 bases match TRBD1. In germline, CDR1 is SGHDT, CDR2 YYEEEE. This CDR3 is 13 amino acids long. Trimming took 2 bases from V and 9 from J; bases not matched to a gene: 6. CDR3 DNA sequence: TGTGCCAGCAGCTTCGGACAGGGGACCGGGCAGTACTTC. Residues: CASSFGQGTGQYF. Full variable domain (remainder filled in from reference TRBV5-6 and TRBJ2-7): DAGVTQSPTHLIKTRGQQVTLRCSPKSGHDTVSWYQQALGQGPQFIFQYYEEEERQRGNFPDRFSGHQFPNYSSELNVNALLLGDSALYLCASSFGQGTGQYFGPGTRLTVT.

The chain couples TRBV19 to TRBJ2-7; 12 nucleotides agree with TRBD2. The CDR3 spans 16 residues. V dropped 5 bases and J dropped 3; count of bases not matched to a gene: 8. CDR1 LNHDA and CDR2 SQIVND come from the germline V gene (reference sequence). CDR3 protein: CASSFHRTSGIYEQYF. CDR3 in DNA: TGTGCCAGTAGTTTCCATCGGACTAGCGGGATCTACGAGCAGTACTTC.

This chain uses TRBV29-1 with TRBJ1-4; the match to TRBD1 covers 8 bases. The junction had 4 bases not matched to a gene; V was cut back by 5 bases and J by 5 bases. Germline V gene data show CDR1 as SQVTM and CDR2 as ANQGSEA. There are 13 residues in the CDR3. The CDR3 bases are TGCAGCGTTAGGACAGGGTTGAATGAAAAACTGTTTTTT. It codes for CSVRTGLNEKLFF.

The genes are TRBV10-2 and TRBJ2-7; D not certain. Per the germline V gene, CDR1 is WSHSY and CDR2 is SAAADI. The V gene lost 4 bases and the J gene lost 1 base, with 8 bases spanning the gap. The CDR3 loop spans 13 amino acids. CDR3 DNA sequence: TGCGCCAGCAGTGTTTCCCTTTCCTACGAGCAGTACTTC. This codes for CASSVSLSYEQYF.

The chain combines TRBV27 with TRBJ2-2, with 8 nucleotides matching TRBD2. V shed 2 bases, J shed 6 bases, and the junction held 8 bases outside the gene matches. Germline V gene sequence: CDR1 MNHEY, CDR2 SMNVEV (reference sequence). The CDR3 consists of 16 residues. The CDR3 region is CASSLSAGGWAGELFF. DNA of the CDR3: TGTGCCAGCAGTTTAAGTGCGGGGGGCTGGGCCGGGGAGCTGTTTTTT.

The chain joins TRBV4-1 to TRBJ2-7; 10 positions agree with TRBD2. The CDR3 runs 16 residues. Germline V gives CDR1 MGHRA, CDR2 YSYEKL. After removal of 4 bases from V and 2 bases from J, the junction contained 8 bases not matched to a gene. The chain's CDR3 is CASSRQPGTSAYEQYF. The CDR3 DNA sequence: TGCGCCAGCAGCCGCCAACCAGGGACTAGCGCCTACGAGCAGTACTTC.

The gene calls are TRBV28 and TRBJ2-5; TRBD2 matches 10 bases. From germline, CDR1 is MDHEN and CDR2 SYDVKM. V dropped 6 bases and J dropped 3; count of bases not matched to a gene: 10. The CDR3 extends over 16 amino acids. The CDR3 DNA sequence: TGTGCCAGCAGCCGGCTAAAGCGGGAGGGGGAAGAGACCCAGTACTTC. It translates to CASSRLKREGEETQYF.

V and J are TRBV14 and TRBJ2-7, with 8 bases lining up with TRBD2. The CDR3 contains 15 residues. J gave up 6 bases and V 0 bases, and 7 bases lay outside the gene matches. Germline V gives CDR1 SGHDN, CDR2 FVKESK. CDR3 sequence (DNA): TGTGCCAGCAGCCAAGACGGGACTAGTTCTCGCGAGCAGTACTTC. It yields the protein CASSQDGTSSREQYF. The complete variable domain, with remaining parts taken from reference TRBV14 and TRBJ2-7, reads EAGVTQFPSHSVIEKGQTVTLRCDPISGHDNLYWYRRVMGKEIKFLLHFVKESKQDESGMPNNRFLAERTGGTYSTLKVQPAELEDSGVYFCASSQDGTSSREQYFGPGTRLTVT.

The V gene is TRBV7-9, the J gene TRBJ2-1; the match to TRBD2 covers 7 bases. J lost 8 bases, V lost 1 base, and 11 bases had no gene match. The CDR3 loop spans 16 amino acids. The germline V gene encodes CDR1 SEHNR and CDR2 FQNEAQ (reference sequence). This chain's CDR3 is CASSLDGLVLGYEQFF. The CDR3 DNA reads TGTGCCAGCAGCTTAGATGGACTAGTTTTAGGTTATGAGCAGTTCTTC.